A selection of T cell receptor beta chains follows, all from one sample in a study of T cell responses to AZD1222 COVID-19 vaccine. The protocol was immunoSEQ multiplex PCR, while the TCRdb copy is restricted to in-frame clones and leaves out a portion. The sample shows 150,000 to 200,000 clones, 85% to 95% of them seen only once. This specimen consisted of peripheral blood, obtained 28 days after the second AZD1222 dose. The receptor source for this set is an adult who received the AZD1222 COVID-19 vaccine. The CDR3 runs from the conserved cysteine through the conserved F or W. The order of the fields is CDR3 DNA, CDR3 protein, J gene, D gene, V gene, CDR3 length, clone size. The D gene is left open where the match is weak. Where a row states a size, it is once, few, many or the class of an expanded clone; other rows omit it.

DNA: TGTGCCAGCAGTCTCGGACATTCCTACGAGCAGTACTTC; CDR3: CASSLGHSYEQYF; J: TRBJ2-7; D: .; V: TRBV2; length: 13; size: .
DNA: TGTGCCAGCTCACCGAGCACAGGGTTACGTGGCACTGAAGCTTTCTTT; CDR3: CASSPSTGLRGTEAFF; J: TRBJ1-1; D: .; V: TRBV18; length: 16; size: .
DNA: TGTGCCAGCAGCCAAGTGGAAGGGTACGGATCACCCCTCCACTTT; CDR3: CASSQVEGYGSPLHF; J: TRBJ1-6; D: .; V: TRBV14; length: 15; size: .
DNA: TGTGCCATATCGATAAGCTCCTACAATGAGCAGTTCTTC; CDR3: CAISISSYNEQFF; J: TRBJ2-1; D: .; V: TRBV10-3; length: 13; size: .
DNA: TGTGCCAGCAGCCTTGATATGCAGGGGCTGTACGAGCAGTACTTC; CDR3: CASSLDMQGLYEQYF; J: TRBJ2-7; D: .; V: TRBV3-1/TRBV3-2; length: 15; size: few
DNA: TGTGCCAGCAGAACAGACAGGGTCACTGAAGCTTTCTTT; CDR3: CASRTDRVTEAFF; J: TRBJ1-1; D: TRBD1; V: TRBV2; length: 13; size: .
DNA: TGCAGCGCAACGTCCTCCTACGAGCAGTACTTC; CDR3: CSATSSYEQYF; J: TRBJ2-7; D: .; V: TRBV29-1; length: 11; size: .
DNA: TGTGCCAGCAGTGGGACGAACTCGGCATTTAAGAACACTGAAGCTTTCTTT; CDR3: CASSGTNSAFKNTEAFF; J: TRBJ1-1; D: .; V: TRBV2; length: 17; size: .
DNA: TGCGCCAGCACTTCGGGGACAACTAATGAAAAACTGTTTTTT; CDR3: CASTSGTTNEKLFF; J: TRBJ1-4; D: .; V: TRBV5-1; length: 14; size: .
DNA: TGCGCCAGCAGCTCTACGACAGGGCGGAACACTGAAGCTTTCTTT; CDR3: CASSSTTGRNTEAFF; J: TRBJ1-1; D: TRBD1; V: TRBV5-1; length: 15; size: once
DNA: TGCGCCAGCAGCGGTCGGGGCACCGGGACTAGCGGGAGCTCCTACGAGCAGTACTTC; CDR3: CASSGRGTGTSGSSYEQYF; J: TRBJ2-7; D: TRBD2; V: TRBV5-1; length: 19; size: .
DNA: TGTGCCACCAGCAGTAACAGGAACACTGAAGCTTTCTTT; CDR3: CATSSNRNTEAFF; J: TRBJ1-1; D: .; V: TRBV15; length: 13; size: .
DNA: TGCGCCAGCAGCCTAACCGGGACATTCAATCAGCCCCAGCATTTT; CDR3: CASSLTGTFNQPQHF; J: TRBJ1-5; D: .; V: TRBV10-2; length: 15; size: .
DNA: TGTGCCAGCACGCCCGGGAACACTGAAGCTTTCTTT; CDR3: CASTPGNTEAFF; J: TRBJ1-1; D: .; V: TRBV25-1; length: 12; size: once
DNA: TGTGCCATCAGTGAGTTCGGGGGGGTTGGATATGGCTACACCTTC; CDR3: CAISEFGGVGYGYTF; J: TRBJ1-2; D: .; V: TRBV10-3; length: 15; size: .
DNA: TGTGCCAGTAGTTTCGGACAGGGGATTTTGGAGACCCAGTACTTC; CDR3: CASSFGQGILETQYF; J: TRBJ2-5; D: TRBD1; V: TRBV19; length: 15; size: once
DNA: TGTGCCATCAAGTCACTAGCGGGAGGTGAGGAGCAGTTCTTC; CDR3: CAIKSLAGGEEQFF; J: TRBJ2-1; D: TRBD2; V: TRBV10-3; length: 14; size: .
DNA: TGTGCCTGGAGTGTCATCGGTGGGTGGGAGGTATCCTCCGATACGCAGTATTTT; CDR3: CAWSVIGGWEVSSDTQYF; J: TRBJ2-3; D: .; V: TRBV30; length: 18; size: .
DNA: TGCGCCAGCAACTACCTAGCGGGAGGGAGCGGCAATGAGCAGTTCTTC; CDR3: CASNYLAGGSGNEQFF; J: TRBJ2-1; D: TRBD2; V: TRBV5-1; length: 16; size: .
DNA: TGTGCCAGCAGTTACGGACTGGCAAGCTACGAGCAGTACTTC; CDR3: CASSYGLASYEQYF; J: TRBJ2-7; D: .; V: TRBV6-5; length: 14; size: once
DNA: TGCAGCGTTGTCCCAGTACTATCCTACGAGCAGTACTTC; CDR3: CSVVPVLSYEQYF; J: TRBJ2-7; D: .; V: TRBV29-1; length: 13; size: .
DNA: TGTGCCAGCAGCTTAGGTGGGGATAACTATGGCTACACCTTC; CDR3: CASSLGGDNYGYTF; J: TRBJ1-2; D: .; V: TRBV7-9; length: 14; size: .
DNA: TGTGCCAGCAGTTACGGGGGGAATGGGGACACTGAAGCTTTCTTT; CDR3: CASSYGGNGDTEAFF; J: TRBJ1-1; D: .; V: TRBV6-5; length: 15; size: .
DNA: TGTGCCAGCAGTTTAGGGTCGGGTGGCAATGAGCAGTTCTTC; CDR3: CASSLGSGGNEQFF; J: TRBJ2-1; D: .; V: TRBV28; length: 14; size: .
DNA: TGTGCCAGCAGCCTTAGTTTGGGGTACAATGAGCAGTTCTTC; CDR3: CASSLSLGYNEQFF; J: TRBJ2-1; D: .; V: TRBV7-8; length: 14; size: .
DNA: TGTGCCAGCAGCTTAGGAGGCCGGGGGCAACAAGAGACCCAGTACTTC; CDR3: CASSLGGRGQQETQYF; J: TRBJ2-5; D: .; V: TRBV7-9; length: 16; size: once
DNA: TGTGCCAGCAGCTTAGCTCCGGGCGCGAATTCACCCCTCCACTTT; CDR3: CASSLAPGANSPLHF; J: TRBJ1-6; D: .; V: TRBV7-3; length: 15; size: .
DNA: TGTGCCAGCTCACCACCGGGACAGGGGCTGGGAAACACCATATATTTT; CDR3: CASSPPGQGLGNTIYF; J: TRBJ1-3; D: TRBD1; V: TRBV18; length: 16; size: .
DNA: TGTGCCAGCAGTTTGAGTGCTCGGCCCGACATCGCGGCTTTCTTT; CDR3: CASSLSARPDIAAFF; J: TRBJ1-1; D: .; V: TRBV28; length: 15; size: .
DNA: TGTGCCAGCAGCTCCAGGACTCGCCCCACCGGGGAGCTGTTTTTT; CDR3: CASSSRTRPTGELFF; J: TRBJ2-2; D: .; V: TRBV11-2; length: 15; size: .
DNA: TGTGCCAGCAGCTCCCCACGGACAGGGGGGAATGAGCAGTTCTTC; CDR3: CASSSPRTGGNEQFF; J: TRBJ2-1; D: TRBD1; V: TRBV7-9; length: 15; size: .
DNA: TGTGCCAGCAGCCAAGAGACAGGGGGTAACTATGGCTACACCTTC; CDR3: CASSQETGGNYGYTF; J: TRBJ1-2; D: TRBD1; V: TRBV3-1/TRBV3-2; length: 15; size: .
DNA: TGTGCCAGCTCACCATCGACAGGGAGAACGTTGGAGACCCAGTACTTC; CDR3: CASSPSTGRTLETQYF; J: TRBJ2-5; D: TRBD1; V: TRBV18; length: 16; size: .
DNA: TGTGCCAGCAGCCCGCGGACCGAGTTGAACACTGAAGCTTTCTTT; CDR3: CASSPRTELNTEAFF; J: TRBJ1-1; D: .; V: TRBV7-8; length: 15; size: .
DNA: TGTGCCAGTACCCGCGCCGCGGGCGAAGGAAACACCATATATTTT; CDR3: CASTRAAGEGNTIYF; J: TRBJ1-3; D: .; V: TRBV19; length: 15; size: .
DNA: TGCGCCAGCAGCACGGGACAGGGCTCCTACGAGCAGTACTTC; CDR3: CASSTGQGSYEQYF; J: TRBJ2-7; D: TRBD1; V: TRBV5-1; length: 14; size: .
DNA: TGTGCCAGCAGTTTAGAGACAGGGCCATTGAGTGGCTACACCTTC; CDR3: CASSLETGPLSGYTF; J: TRBJ1-2; D: TRBD1; V: TRBV28; length: 15; size: .